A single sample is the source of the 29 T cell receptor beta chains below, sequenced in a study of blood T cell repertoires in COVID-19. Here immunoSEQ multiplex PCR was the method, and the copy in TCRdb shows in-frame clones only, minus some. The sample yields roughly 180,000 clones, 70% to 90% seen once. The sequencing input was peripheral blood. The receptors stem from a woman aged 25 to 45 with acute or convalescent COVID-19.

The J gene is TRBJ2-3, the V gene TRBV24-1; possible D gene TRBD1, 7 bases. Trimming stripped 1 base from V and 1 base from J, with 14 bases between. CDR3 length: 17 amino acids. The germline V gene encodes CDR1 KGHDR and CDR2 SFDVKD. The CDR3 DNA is TGTGCCACCAGTGATTTTCGACAGGGAGGTGGCACAGATACGCAGTATTTT. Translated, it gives CATSDFRQGGGTDTQYF.

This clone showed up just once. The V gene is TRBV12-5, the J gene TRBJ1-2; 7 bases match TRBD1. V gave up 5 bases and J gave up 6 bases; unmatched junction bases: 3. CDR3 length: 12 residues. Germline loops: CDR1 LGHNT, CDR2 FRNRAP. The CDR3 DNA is TGTGCTAGTGGTCCCGGACAGGATGGCTACACCTTC. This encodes CASGPGQDGYTF. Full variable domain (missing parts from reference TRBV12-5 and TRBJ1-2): DARVTQTPRHKVTEMGQEVTMRCQPILGHNTVFWYRQTMMQGLELLAYFRNRAPLDDSGMPKDRFSAEMPDATLATLKIQPSEPRDSAVYFCASGPGQDGYTFGSGTRLTVV.

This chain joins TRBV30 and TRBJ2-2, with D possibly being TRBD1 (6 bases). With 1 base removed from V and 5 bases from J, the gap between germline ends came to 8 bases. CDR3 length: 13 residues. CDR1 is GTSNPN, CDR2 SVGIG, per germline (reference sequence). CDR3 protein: CAWSEQGTGELFF. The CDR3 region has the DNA TGTGCCTGGAGTGAACAGGGTACCGGGGAGCTGTTTTTT. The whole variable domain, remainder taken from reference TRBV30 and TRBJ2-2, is SQTIHQWPATLVQPVGSPLSLECTVEGTSNPNLYWYRQAAGRGLQLLFYSVGIGQISSEVPQNLSASRPQDRQFILSSKKLLLSDSGFYLCAWSEQGTGELFFGEGSRLTVL.

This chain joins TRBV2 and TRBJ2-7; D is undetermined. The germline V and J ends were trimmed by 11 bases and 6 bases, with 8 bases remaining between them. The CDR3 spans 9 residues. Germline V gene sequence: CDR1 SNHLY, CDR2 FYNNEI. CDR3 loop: CASCCEQYF. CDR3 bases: TGTGCCTCCTGTTGCGAGCAGTACTTC.

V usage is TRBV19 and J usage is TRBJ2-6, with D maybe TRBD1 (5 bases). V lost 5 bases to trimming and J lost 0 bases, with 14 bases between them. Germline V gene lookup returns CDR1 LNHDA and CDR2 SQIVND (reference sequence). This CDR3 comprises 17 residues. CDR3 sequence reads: CASSLGQLPSGANVLTF. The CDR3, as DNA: TGTGCCAGTAGTCTTGGACAACTTCCCTCTGGGGCCAACGTCCTGACTTTC.

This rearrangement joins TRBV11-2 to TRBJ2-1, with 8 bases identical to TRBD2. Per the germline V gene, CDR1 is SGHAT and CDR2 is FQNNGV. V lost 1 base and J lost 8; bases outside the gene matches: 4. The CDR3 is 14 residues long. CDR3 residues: CASSLGTAGDEQFF. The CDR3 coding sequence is TGTGCCAGCAGCTTAGGGACAGCGGGAGATGAGCAGTTCTTC.

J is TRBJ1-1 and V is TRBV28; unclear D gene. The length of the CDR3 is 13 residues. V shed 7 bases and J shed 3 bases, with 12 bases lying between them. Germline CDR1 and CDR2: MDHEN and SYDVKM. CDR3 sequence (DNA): TGTGCCAGCACCACCACACCCCACACTGAAGCTTTCTTT. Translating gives CASTTTPHTEAFF.

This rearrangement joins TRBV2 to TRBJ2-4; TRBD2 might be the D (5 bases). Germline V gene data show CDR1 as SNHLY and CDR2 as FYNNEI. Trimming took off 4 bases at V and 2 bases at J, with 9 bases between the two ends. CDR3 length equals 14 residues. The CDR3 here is CASSVERSKNIQYF. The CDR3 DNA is TGTGCCAGCAGTGTAGAGCGGTCCAAAAACATTCAGTACTTC. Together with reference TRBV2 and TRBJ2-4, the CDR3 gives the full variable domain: EPEVTQTPSHQVTQMGQEVILRCVPISNHLYFYWYRQILGQKVEFLVSFYNNEISEKSEIFDDQFSVERPDGSNFTLKIRSTKLEDSAMYFCASSVERSKNIQYFGAGTRLSVL.

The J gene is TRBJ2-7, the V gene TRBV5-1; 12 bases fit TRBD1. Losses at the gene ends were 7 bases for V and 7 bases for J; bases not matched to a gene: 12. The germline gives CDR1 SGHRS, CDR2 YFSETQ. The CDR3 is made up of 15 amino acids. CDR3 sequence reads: CASGLSGQGAEEQYF. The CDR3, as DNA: TGCGCCAGCGGCCTCTCGGGACAGGGGGCCGAAGAGCAGTACTTC. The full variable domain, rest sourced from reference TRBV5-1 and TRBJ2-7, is KAGVTQTPRYLIKTRGQQVTLSCSPISGHRSVSWYQQTPGQGLQFLFEYFSETQRNKGNFPGRFSGRQFSNSRSEMNVSTLELGDSALYLCASGLSGQGAEEQYFGPGTRLTVT.

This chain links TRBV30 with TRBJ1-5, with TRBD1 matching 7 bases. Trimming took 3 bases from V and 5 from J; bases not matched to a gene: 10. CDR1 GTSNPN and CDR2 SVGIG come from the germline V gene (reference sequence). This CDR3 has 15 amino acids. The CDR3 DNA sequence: TGTGCCTGGAGCCACAGGGGCTACGGAGATCAGCCCCAGCATTTT. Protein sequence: CAWSHRGYGDQPQHF.

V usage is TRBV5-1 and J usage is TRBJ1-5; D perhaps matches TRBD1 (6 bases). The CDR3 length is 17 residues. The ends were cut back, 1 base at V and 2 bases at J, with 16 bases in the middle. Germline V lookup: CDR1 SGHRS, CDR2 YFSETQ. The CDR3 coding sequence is TGCGCCAGCAGCTTGAGCCCCACAGGGCAAGGCAATCAGCCCCAGCATTTT. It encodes CASSLSPTGQGNQPQHF.

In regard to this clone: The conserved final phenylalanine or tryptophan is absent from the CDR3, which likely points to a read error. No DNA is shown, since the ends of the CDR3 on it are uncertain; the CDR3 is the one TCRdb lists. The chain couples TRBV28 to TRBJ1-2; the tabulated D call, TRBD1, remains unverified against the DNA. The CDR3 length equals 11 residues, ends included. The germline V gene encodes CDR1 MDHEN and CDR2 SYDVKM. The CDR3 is CASATGERVVL.

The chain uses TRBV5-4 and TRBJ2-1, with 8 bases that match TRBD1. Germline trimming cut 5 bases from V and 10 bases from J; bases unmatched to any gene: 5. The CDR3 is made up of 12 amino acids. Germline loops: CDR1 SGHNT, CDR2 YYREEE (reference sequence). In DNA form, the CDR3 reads TGTGCCAGCAGTCTAACAGGGGGAGAGCAGTTCTTC. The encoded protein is CASSLTGGEQFF.

CDR3 protein: CASRAGTYNEQFF. The CDR3 DNA reads as TGTGCCAGCAGGGCCGGGACTTACAATGAGCAGTTCTTC. The V call is TRBV5-4, the J call TRBJ2-1; TRBD2 is a possible D gene (6 bases). CDR3 size: 13 residues. The germline gives CDR1 SGHNT, CDR2 YYREEE (reference sequence). Deletions cut 5 bases from V and 4 bases from J, with 10 bases between.

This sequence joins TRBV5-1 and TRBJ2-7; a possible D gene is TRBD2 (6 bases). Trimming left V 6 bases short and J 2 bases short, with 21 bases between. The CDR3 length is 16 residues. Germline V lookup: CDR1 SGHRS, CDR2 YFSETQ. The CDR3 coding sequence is TGCGCCAGCACCTTAAGGCCGGGACTCCAACCCTACGAGCAGTACTTC. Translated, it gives CASTLRPGLQPYEQYF.

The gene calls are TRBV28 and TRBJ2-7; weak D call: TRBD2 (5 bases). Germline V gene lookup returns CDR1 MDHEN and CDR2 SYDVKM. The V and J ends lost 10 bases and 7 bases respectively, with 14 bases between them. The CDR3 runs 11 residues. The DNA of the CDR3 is TGTGCCATCGCCGGGAATGAGGAGCAGTACTTC. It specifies CAIAGNEEQYF.

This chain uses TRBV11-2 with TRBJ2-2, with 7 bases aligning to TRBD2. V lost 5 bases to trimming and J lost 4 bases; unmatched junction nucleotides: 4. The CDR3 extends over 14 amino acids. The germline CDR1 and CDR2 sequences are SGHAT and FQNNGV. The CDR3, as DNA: TGTGCCAGCAGCGTTAGCGGGCCCACCGGGGAGCTGTTTTTT. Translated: CASSVSGPTGELFF.

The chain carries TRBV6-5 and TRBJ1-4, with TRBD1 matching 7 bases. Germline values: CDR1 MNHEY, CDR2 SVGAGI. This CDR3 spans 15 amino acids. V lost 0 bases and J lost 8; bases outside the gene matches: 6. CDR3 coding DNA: TGTGCCAGCAGTTACTCAGGACAGGCCCCCGAAAAACTGTTTTTT. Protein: CASSYSGQAPEKLFF.

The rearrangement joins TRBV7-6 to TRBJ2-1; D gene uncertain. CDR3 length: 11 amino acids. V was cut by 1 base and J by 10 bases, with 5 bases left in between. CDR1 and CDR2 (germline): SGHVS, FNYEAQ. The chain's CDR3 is CASSLGGEQFF. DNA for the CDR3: TGTGCCAGCAGCTTAGGAGGCGAGCAGTTCTTC.

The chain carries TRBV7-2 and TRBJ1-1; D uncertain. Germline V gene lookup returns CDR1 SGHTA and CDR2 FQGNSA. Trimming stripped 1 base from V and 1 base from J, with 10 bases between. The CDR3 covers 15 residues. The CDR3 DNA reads TGTGCCAGCAGCTTAGACCGGGTTTCGAACACTGAAGCTTTCTTT. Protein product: CASSLDRVSNTEAFF.

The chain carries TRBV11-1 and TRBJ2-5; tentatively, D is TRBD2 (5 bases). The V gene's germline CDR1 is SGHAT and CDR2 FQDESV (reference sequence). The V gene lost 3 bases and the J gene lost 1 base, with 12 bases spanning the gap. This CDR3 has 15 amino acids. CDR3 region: CASSFHRGSQETQYF. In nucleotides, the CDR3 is TGTGCCAGCAGCTTTCATCGGGGATCCCAAGAGACCCAGTACTTC.

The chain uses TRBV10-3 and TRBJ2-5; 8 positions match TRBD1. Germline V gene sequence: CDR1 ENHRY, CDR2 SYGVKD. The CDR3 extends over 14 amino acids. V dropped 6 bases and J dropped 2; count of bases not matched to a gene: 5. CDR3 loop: CAISMTGAQETQYF. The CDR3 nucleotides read TGTGCCATCAGCATGACAGGGGCTCAAGAGACCCAGTACTTC.

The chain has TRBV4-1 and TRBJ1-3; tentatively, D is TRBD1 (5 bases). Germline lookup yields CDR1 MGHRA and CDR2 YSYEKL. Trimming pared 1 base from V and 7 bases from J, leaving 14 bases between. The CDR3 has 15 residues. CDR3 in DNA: TGCGCCAGCAGCCAAGTTCGGGACTCCCTCAACACCATATATTTT. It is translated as CASSQVRDSLNTIYF.

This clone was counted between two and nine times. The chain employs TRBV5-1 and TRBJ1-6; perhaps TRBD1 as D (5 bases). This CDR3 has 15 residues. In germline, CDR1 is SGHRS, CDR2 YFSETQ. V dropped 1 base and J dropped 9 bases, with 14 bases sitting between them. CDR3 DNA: TGCGCCAGCAGCTTGCAGGGCCAGCGCGGTTCACCCCTCCACTTT. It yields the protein CASSLQGQRGSPLHF.

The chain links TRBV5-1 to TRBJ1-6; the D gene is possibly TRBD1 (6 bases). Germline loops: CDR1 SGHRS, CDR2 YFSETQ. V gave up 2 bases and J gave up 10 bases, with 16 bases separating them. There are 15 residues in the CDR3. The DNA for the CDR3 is TGCGCCAGCAGCTTATGGGAAACAGGGAAATCACCCCTCCACTTT. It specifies CASSLWETGKSPLHF.

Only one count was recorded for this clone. CDR3 sequence reads: CASSLTGELFF. CDR3 DNA sequence: TGTGCCAGCAGCCTCACCGGGGAGCTGTTTTTT. The chain has TRBV9 and TRBJ2-2; D is uncertain. Per the germline V gene, CDR1 is SGDLS and CDR2 is YYNGEE. Trimming removed 4 bases at V and 4 bases at J, with 2 bases between. The CDR3 length is 11 residues.

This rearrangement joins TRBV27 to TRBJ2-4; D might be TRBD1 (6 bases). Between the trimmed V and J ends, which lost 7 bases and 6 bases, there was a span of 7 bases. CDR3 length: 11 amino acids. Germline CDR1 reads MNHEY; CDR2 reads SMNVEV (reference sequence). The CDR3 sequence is CASTRGNIQYF. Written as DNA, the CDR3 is TGTGCCAGCACCAGGGGAAACATTCAGTACTTC.

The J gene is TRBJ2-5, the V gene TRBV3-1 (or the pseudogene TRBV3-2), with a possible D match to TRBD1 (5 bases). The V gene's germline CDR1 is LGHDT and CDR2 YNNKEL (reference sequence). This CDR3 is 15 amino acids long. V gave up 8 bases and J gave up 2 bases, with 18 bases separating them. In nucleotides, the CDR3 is TGTGCCAGCTCTGGGGCTGGGCGCGGACAAGAGACCCAGTACTTC. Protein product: CASSGAGRGQETQYF.

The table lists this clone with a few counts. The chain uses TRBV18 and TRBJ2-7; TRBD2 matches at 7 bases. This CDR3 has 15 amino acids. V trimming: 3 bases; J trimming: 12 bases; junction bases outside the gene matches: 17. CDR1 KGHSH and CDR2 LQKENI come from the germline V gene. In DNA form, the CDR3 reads TGTGCCAGCTCACCGAATGGAGCGGGATGGGGTGATCTGTACTTC. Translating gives CASSPNGAGWGDLYF. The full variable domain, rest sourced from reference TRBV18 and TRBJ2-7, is NAGVMQNPRHLVRRRGQEARLRCSPMKGHSHVYWYRQLPEEGLKFMVYLQKENIIDESGMPKERFSAEFPKEGPSILRIQQVVRGDSAAYFCASSPNGAGWGDLYFGPGTRLTVT.